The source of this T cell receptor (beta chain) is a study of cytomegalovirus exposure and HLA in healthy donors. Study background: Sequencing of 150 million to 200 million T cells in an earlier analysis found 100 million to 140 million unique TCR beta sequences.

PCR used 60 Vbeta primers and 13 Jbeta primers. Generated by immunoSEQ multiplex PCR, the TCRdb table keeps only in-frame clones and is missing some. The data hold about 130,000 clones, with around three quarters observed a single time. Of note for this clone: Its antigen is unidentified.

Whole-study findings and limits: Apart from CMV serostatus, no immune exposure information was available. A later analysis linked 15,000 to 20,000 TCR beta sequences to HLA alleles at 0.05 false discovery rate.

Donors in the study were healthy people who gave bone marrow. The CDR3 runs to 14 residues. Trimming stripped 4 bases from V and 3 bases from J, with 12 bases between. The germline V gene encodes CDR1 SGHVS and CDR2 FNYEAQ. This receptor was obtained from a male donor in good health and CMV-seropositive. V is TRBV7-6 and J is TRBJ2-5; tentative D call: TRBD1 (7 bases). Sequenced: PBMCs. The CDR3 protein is CASSSRGTEETQYF. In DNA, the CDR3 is TGTGCCAGCAGCTCCCGCGGGACAGAAGAGACCCAGTACTTC.